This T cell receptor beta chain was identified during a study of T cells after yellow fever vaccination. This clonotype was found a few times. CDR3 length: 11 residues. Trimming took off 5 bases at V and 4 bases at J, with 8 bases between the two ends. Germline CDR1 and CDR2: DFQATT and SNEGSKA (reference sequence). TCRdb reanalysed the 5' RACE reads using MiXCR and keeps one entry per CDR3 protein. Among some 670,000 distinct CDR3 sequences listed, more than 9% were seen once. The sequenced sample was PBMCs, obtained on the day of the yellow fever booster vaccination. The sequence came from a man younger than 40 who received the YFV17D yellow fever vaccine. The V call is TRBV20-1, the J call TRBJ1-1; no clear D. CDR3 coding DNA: TGCAGTGCTCTATCGACCACTGAAGCTTTCTTT. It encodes CSALSTTEAFF.